This T cell receptor beta chain derives from a study of blood T cells in healthy people across ages. Study-wide results and limits: CMV status of donors was unknown, possibly confounding expanded clonotype changes.

This clonotype was counted a few times. Its matching antigen is unknown. The CDR3 spans 12 residues. Germline-derived CDR1 and CDR2 are DFQATT and SNEGSKA (reference sequence). The ends were cut back, 5 bases at V and 4 bases at J, with 11 bases in the middle. A second PCR, run for about 6 to 12 cycles, used a sample-barcoded 5' primer plus a J-beta primer mix. TCRdb itself ran the 5' RACE reads through MiXCR, one entry per CDR3 protein. The sample includes approximately 1,700,000 distinct CDR3 sequences, 39% of them seen just once. The source is a human donor in good health. The chain carries TRBV20-1 and TRBJ2-5; D might be TRBD1 or TRBD2, each matching 5 bases. Sequenced material: blood. The CDR3 loop reads CSAQGGGETQYF. In nucleotides, the CDR3 is TGCAGTGCTCAGGGTGGAGGAGAGACCCAGTACTTC.